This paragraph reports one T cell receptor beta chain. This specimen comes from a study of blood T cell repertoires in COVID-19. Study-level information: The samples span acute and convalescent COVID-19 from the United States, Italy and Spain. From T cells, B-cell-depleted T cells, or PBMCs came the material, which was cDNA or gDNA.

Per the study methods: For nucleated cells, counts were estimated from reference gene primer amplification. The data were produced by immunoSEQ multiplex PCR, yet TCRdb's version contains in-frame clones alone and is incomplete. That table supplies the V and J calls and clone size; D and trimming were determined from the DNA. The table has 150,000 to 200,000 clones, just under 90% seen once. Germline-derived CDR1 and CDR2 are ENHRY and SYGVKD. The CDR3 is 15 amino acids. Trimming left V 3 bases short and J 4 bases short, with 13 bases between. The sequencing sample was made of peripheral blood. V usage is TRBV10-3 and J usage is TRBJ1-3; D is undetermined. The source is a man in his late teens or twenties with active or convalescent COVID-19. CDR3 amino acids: CAISDKGGPGNTIYF. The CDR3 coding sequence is TGTGCCATCAGTGATAAGGGAGGGCCAGGAAACACCATATATTTT.